Each of the 23 T cell receptor beta chains below was sequenced from the same sample in a study of OX40 agonist ivuxolimab in advanced cancers. Sequencing was performed with immunoSEQ multiplex PCR; in TCRdb, only in-frame clones are kept and a portion is missing. The table lists some 83,000 clones, about 93% of them singletons. Specimen: CD4+ or CD8+ T cells sorted from blood, collected in a trial of the OX40 agonist ivuxolimab. Every receptor here comes from an adult with an advanced solid tumor such as melanoma, head and neck, liver or kidney cancer.

The CDR3 here is CASSGTPDRGRYEQYF. The DNA for the CDR3 is TGTGCCAGCAGTGGGACGCCGGACAGGGGGCGTTACGAGCAGTACTTC. The J gene is TRBJ2-7, the V gene TRBV2, with 11 bases aligning to TRBD1. CDR3 size: 16 residues. Germline loops: CDR1 SNHLY, CDR2 FYNNEI. After removal of 4 bases from V and 4 bases from J, the junction contained 9 bases not matched to a gene. The full variable domain, its missing parts supplied by reference TRBV2 and TRBJ2-7, is EPEVTQTPSHQVTQMGQEVILRCVPISNHLYFYWYRQILGQKVEFLVSFYNNEISEKSEIFDDQFSVERPDGSNFTLKIRSTKLEDSAMYFCASSGTPDRGRYEQYFGPGTRLTVT.

The rearrangement joins TRBV6-6 to TRBJ2-5; D perhaps matches TRBD2 (6 bases). Germline assignment: CDR1 MNHNY and CDR2 SVGAGI (reference sequence). The CDR3 contains 14 residues. The V end lost 0 bases, the J end lost 5 bases, and 10 bases lay between the germline ends. The CDR3 bases are TGTGCCAGCAGTTACTCGCGGGGCCCTGAGACCCAGTACTTC. This sequence encodes CASSYSRGPETQYF.

The chain combines TRBV19 with TRBJ2-7; D might be TRBD2 (7 bases). V lost 3 bases, J lost 5 bases, and 17 bases lay in between. This CDR3 region has 15 residues. Germline CDR1 and CDR2: LNHDA and SQIVND (reference sequence). Here the CDR3 reads CASSMVGGPGDEQYF. In nucleotides, the CDR3 is TGTGCCAGTAGTATGGTGGGGGGGCCAGGGGACGAGCAGTACTTC. The whole variable domain, remainder taken from reference TRBV19 and TRBJ2-7, is DGGITQSPKYLFRKEGQNVTLSCEQNLNHDAMYWYRQDPGQGLRLIYYSQIVNDFQKGDIAEGYSVSREKKESFPLTVTSAQKNPTAFYLCASSMVGGPGDEQYFGPGTRLTVT.

The V gene is TRBV7-8, the J gene TRBJ2-1, with a tentative D call TRBD2 (6 bases). The V gene's germline CDR1 is SGHVS and CDR2 FQNEAQ. The CDR3 consists of 18 residues. With 5 bases removed from V and 0 bases from J, the gap between germline ends came to 20 bases. DNA of the CDR3: TGTGCCAGCAGCCTTCCTGGACTATCCTTGAGCTCCTACAATGAGCAGTTCTTC. Encoded protein: CASSLPGLSLSSYNEQFF.

The V call is TRBV19, the J call TRBJ2-7, with 10 bases that match TRBD1. J lost 3 bases, V lost 7 bases, and 6 bases had no gene match. The CDR3 spans 14 residues. Germline lookup yields CDR1 LNHDA and CDR2 SQIVND (reference sequence). CDR3 in DNA: TGTGCCAGTACTGGGACAGGGGTAGGCTACGAGCAGTACTTC. Encoded protein: CASTGTGVGYEQYF.

This clone was picked up one time. This sequence joins TRBV19 and TRBJ2-1; D ambiguous. Germline assignment: CDR1 LNHDA and CDR2 SQIVND (reference sequence). Trimming took off 5 bases at V and 4 bases at J, with 9 bases between the two ends. The CDR3 is 13 amino acids. DNA for the CDR3: TGTGCCAGTAGTTTCGGCCGTTACAATGAGCAGTTCTTC. Encoded protein: CASSFGRYNEQFF.

CDR3 nucleotide sequence: TGCAGCGGCGGGGACACTGAAGCTTTCTTT. Translation: CSGGDTEAFF. The chain recombines TRBV29-1 with TRBJ1-1; D remains ambiguous. The germline CDR1 and CDR2 sequences are SQVTM and ANQGSEA. The length of the CDR3 is 10 residues. The V and J ends lost 7 bases and 3 bases respectively, with 6 bases between them.

V is TRBV4-1 and J is TRBJ2-5; possible D gene TRBD2, 5 bases. The ends were cut back, 0 bases at V and 5 bases at J, with 13 bases in the middle. CDR1 and CDR2 from the germline V gene are MGHRA and YSYEKL. This CDR3 is 15 amino acids long. The CDR3 loop is CASSQDPGVGETQYF. Written as DNA, the CDR3 is TGCGCCAGCAGCCAAGACCCCGGGGTGGGGGAGACCCAGTACTTC.

The chain has TRBV6-5 and TRBJ1-1; D is unclear. V lost 9 bases, J lost 4 bases, and 18 bases lay in between. CDR3 length: 14 residues. Germline CDR1 is MNHEY and CDR2 is SVGAGI. CDR3 DNA: TGTGCCAGTAAAATAGCGGCAGGCCTCACTGAAGCTTTCTTT. This sequence encodes CASKIAAGLTEAFF.

As concerns this clone: This sample also contains other DNA sequences that code for the same CDR3. V usage is TRBV27 and J usage is TRBJ2-7; either TRBD1 or TRBD2 may supply D (6 bases each). Trimming left V 2 bases short and J 6 bases short, with 8 bases between. Germline V gene lookup returns CDR1 MNHEY and CDR2 SMNVEV (reference sequence). This CDR3 spans 12 amino acids. The CDR3 spells CASSLGGGEQYF. In DNA form, the CDR3 reads TGTGCCAGCAGTTTAGGAGGGGGCGAGCAGTACTTC.

The chain uses TRBV28 and TRBJ1-5; D perhaps matches TRBD1 (5 bases). The V gene lost 7 bases and the J gene lost 1 base, with 14 bases spanning the gap. Germline CDR1 MDHEN, CDR2 SYDVKM. CDR3 length: 15 residues. CDR3 amino acids: CASIQQGLSNQPQHF. The CDR3, as DNA: TGTGCCAGCATCCAGCAGGGTTTAAGCAATCAGCCCCAGCATTTT.

This sequence joins TRBV5-6 and TRBJ2-1; D remains unclear. CDR1 and CDR2 (germline): SGHDT, YYEEEE. V was shortened by 3 bases and J by 4 bases, with 5 bases between the two germline ends. CDR3 size: 12 residues. CDR3 sequence (DNA): TGTGCCAGCAGCTCGACTTACAATGAGCAGTTCTTC. Translating gives CASSSTYNEQFF.

The V gene is TRBV5-1, the J gene TRBJ2-5; 12 bases agree with TRBD1. Germline CDR1 is SGHRS and CDR2 is YFSETQ. The CDR3 extends over 16 amino acids. Unmatched junction bases numbered 9, after V lost 4 bases and J lost 5 bases. The CDR3 region has the DNA TGCGCCAGCAGCGGGGCCGGGACAGGGGGCGCCGAGACCCAGTACTTC. Its translation: CASSGAGTGGAETQYF.

The V and J genes are TRBV27 and TRBJ2-3; no clear D. In germline, CDR1 is MNHEY, CDR2 SMNVEV (reference sequence). V was pared by 3 bases and J by 3 bases, with 10 bases between. The CDR3 covers 14 residues. Here the CDR3 reads CASSFAVATDTQYF. DNA of the CDR3: TGTGCCAGCAGTTTCGCGGTGGCGACAGATACGCAGTATTTT.

The rearrangement uses TRBV6-5 and TRBJ1-6; D remains unclear. The CDR3 has 14 amino acids. Deletions cut 1 base from V and 14 bases from J, with 15 bases between. Germline V gives CDR1 MNHEY, CDR2 SVGAGI. Here the CDR3 reads CASSYLSRPEALHF. Here the CDR3 DNA reads TGTGCCAGCAGTTACTTATCCAGGCCAGAGGCCCTCCACTTT.

V gene TRBV9 combines with J gene TRBJ1-1, with 11 bases aligning to TRBD1. V was clipped by 4 bases and J by 5 bases; unmatched bases: 10. Germline CDR1 and CDR2: SGDLS and YYNGEE. The CDR3 consists of 16 residues. The CDR3, as DNA: TGTGCCAGCAGCTCTCGGACAGGGGGCGCAGGGACTGAAGCTTTCTTT. Protein sequence: CASSSRTGGAGTEAFF. The full variable domain, completed using reference TRBV9 and TRBJ1-1, is DSGVTQTPKHLITATGQRVTLRCSPRSGDLSVYWYQQSLDQGLQFLIQYYNGEERAKGNILERFSAQQFPDLHSELNLSSLELGDSALYFCASSSRTGGAGTEAFFGQGTRLTVV.

V gene TRBV29-1 combines with J gene TRBJ1-2; D possibly corresponds to TRBD1 (6 bases). Trimming took 2 bases from V and 6 from J, leaving 10 bases between them. CDR1 is SQVTM, CDR2 ANQGSEA, per germline. This CDR3 contains 12 residues. The chain's CDR3 is CSVERTDNGYTF. CDR3 DNA sequence: TGCAGCGTTGAAAGGACAGATAATGGCTACACCTTC.

The CDR3 DNA reads as TGCGCCAGCAGCCATCTCAATGAGCAGTTCTTC. Its protein is CASSHLNEQFF. This chain connects TRBV4-1 to TRBJ2-1; D not certain. The V end was cut by 3 bases, the J end by 6 bases, with 3 bases between. This CDR3 is built from 11 residues. Germline V CDR1 and CDR2: MGHRA, YSYEKL.

The V call is TRBV6-5, the J call TRBJ1-1; D is undetermined. Trimming stripped 0 bases from V and 2 bases from J, with 10 bases between. Germline CDR1 reads MNHEY; CDR2 reads SVGAGI. The CDR3 contains 15 residues. In DNA form, the CDR3 reads TGTGCCAGCAGTTACTCGGAGAATTTTAACACTGAAGCTTTCTTT. Translating gives CASSYSENFNTEAFF.

The J gene is TRBJ1-2, the V gene TRBV14; no firm D call. The CDR3 contains 13 residues. Germline CDR1 reads SGHDN; CDR2 reads FVKESK. Trimming cost V 5 bases and J 8 bases, with 15 bases left between them. The CDR3 DNA follows: TGTGCCAGCAGCGGAGGAGGTCCTTGGGGCTACACCTTC. Amino acids: CASSGGGPWGYTF.

The CDR3 region has the DNA TGTGCCAGCAGCCCCCGTGGGGGTAGGGAAAAACTGTTTTTT. It translates to CASSPRGGREKLFF. V gene TRBV5-8 combines with J gene TRBJ1-4; tentative D call: TRBD1 (5 bases). This CDR3 has 14 amino acids. Trimming took 4 bases from V and 8 from J, leaving 15 bases between them. Germline CDR1 reads SGHTS; CDR2 reads YDEGEE. The whole variable domain, remainder taken from reference TRBV5-8 and TRBJ1-4, is EAGVTQSPTHLIKTRGQQATLRCSPISGHTSVYWYQQALGLGLQFLLWYDEGEERNRGNFPPRFSGRQFPNYSSELNVNALELEDSALYLCASSPRGGREKLFFGSGTQLSVL.

The V and J genes are TRBV4-3 and TRBJ2-5; TRBD1 aligns across 8 bases. The CDR3 runs to 15 residues. The V and J ends lost 0 bases and 5 bases, in that order; junction bases with no gene match: 5. Germline values: CDR1 LGHNA, CDR2 YSLEER. The CDR3 spells CASSQEVQGAETQYF. The CDR3 DNA sequence: TGCGCCAGCAGCCAAGAGGTTCAGGGGGCTGAGACCCAGTACTTC.

This clone was seen more than once but under ten times. This sequence joins TRBV4-1 and TRBJ1-6; D may be TRBD1 (5 bases). V was pared by 0 bases and J by 9 bases, with 12 bases between. CDR1 and CDR2 from the germline V gene are MGHRA and YSYEKL. The CDR3 is 15 amino acids. Written as DNA, the CDR3 is TGCGCCAGCAGCCAAGATTCGGGGGGGAGTTCACCCCTCCACTTT. As protein: CASSQDSGGSSPLHF.